This entry lists 8 T cell receptor beta chains sequenced from one sample in a study of siplizumab effects on memory and regulatory T cells. This table comes from immunoSEQ multiplex PCR, and its TCRdb copy is limited to in-frame clones, with some not included. The sample gives approximately 20,000 clones, about 40% of which show up once; about 5.5% is in the top ten. These TCRs are of unknown antigen specificity. Cocultured for over 5 days at 37°C were the mixed lymphocyte reaction cells. Sequenced sample: CFSE-low (dividing) CD4+ T cells sorted from an allogeneic mixed lymphocyte reaction. These receptors were obtained from a human donor in good health; the cells came from an allogeneic mixed lymphocyte reaction. Some clones in this sample may be carry-over from other donors' samples.

The rearrangement uses TRBV29-1 and TRBJ2-7; D unresolved. The CDR3 is made up of 13 amino acids. V was clipped by 7 bases and J by 1 base, with 14 bases between them. Germline loops: CDR1 SQVTM, CDR2 ANQGSEA. CDR3 in DNA: TGCAGCGCGGGCAGGCCCCTTTCCTACGAGCAGTACTTC. This gives the protein CSAGRPLSYEQYF.

This sequence joins TRBV6-1 and TRBJ1-2; D might be TRBD1 (5 bases). Per germline, CDR1 MNHNS and CDR2 SASEGT. CDR3 size: 15 residues. The V end was cut by 4 bases, the J end by 8 bases, with 20 bases between. The CDR3 loop is CASSAPVGVPLGYTF. The DNA of the CDR3 is TGTGCCAGCAGTGCCCCCGTAGGGGTCCCCCTAGGCTACACCTTC.

This clone has a handful of counts. The rearrangement links TRBV19 to TRBJ1-1; D is undetermined. CDR1 and CDR2 (germline): LNHDA, SQIVND (reference sequence). Trimming removed 2 bases from V and 10 bases from J, with 11 bases in between. This CDR3 has 12 residues. In nucleotides, the CDR3 is TGTGCCAGTAGTATAAGAGGCGTAGGAGCTTTCTTT. Translation gives CASSIRGVGAFF. Full variable domain (missing parts from reference TRBV19 and TRBJ1-1): DGGITQSPKYLFRKEGQNVTLSCEQNLNHDAMYWYRQDPGQGLRLIYYSQIVNDFQKGDIAEGYSVSREKKESFPLTVTSAQKNPTAFYLCASSIRGVGAFFGQGTRLTVV.

Only one count was recorded for this clone. The chain carries TRBV15 and TRBJ2-7; D gene unclear. This CDR3 is built from 16 residues. Germline values: CDR1 LNHNV, CDR2 YYDKDF (reference sequence). V lost 4 bases and J 3 bases, leaving 19 bases between the germline ends. The CDR3 reads CATSTGSYNGNYEQYF. In DNA, the CDR3 is TGTGCCACCAGCACAGGTTCATACAACGGTAACTACGAGCAGTACTTC.

This clone was observed at least ten times. This chain uses TRBV19 with TRBJ1-5; TRBD1 matches 9 bases. This CDR3 comprises 17 residues. CDR1 and CDR2 (germline): LNHDA, SQIVND (reference sequence). V lost 6 bases to trimming and J lost 6 bases; unmatched junction nucleotides: 15. CDR3 bases: TGTGCCAGTAGCCGATATCCGGGACAGGGAACGGTTCAGCCCCAGCATTTT. Protein product: CASSRYPGQGTVQPQHF.

This clone was detected a few times. The rearrangement joins TRBV5-1 to TRBJ1-5, with D maybe TRBD1 (6 bases). The germline CDR1 and CDR2 sequences are SGHRS and YFSETQ. The CDR3 sequence is 14 residues long. V lost 2 bases and J lost 5, with 11 bases in between. The CDR3 reads CASSFTPGDQPQHF. As DNA, the CDR3 is TGCGCCAGCAGCTTTACCCCAGGGGATCAGCCCCAGCATTTT.

This clone is judged medium-sized. The chain is built from TRBV21-1 and TRBJ2-3; the table's D call, TRBD2, was not checked against the DNA. TRBV21-1 is a pseudogene segment. The CDR3 has 14 amino acids. The CDR3 nucleotides are TGTGCCAGCACCGCGGGGGGGCCAGTTGATACGCAGTATTTT. Protein sequence: CASTAGGPVDTQYF.

The chain is built from TRBV5-1 and TRBJ1-1; D gene uncertain. The germline gives CDR1 SGHRS, CDR2 YFSETQ. CDR3 size: 15 residues. Trimming took 1 base from V and 2 from J, leaving 12 bases between them. The CDR3 spells CASSLIGTVNTEAFF. The CDR3 DNA follows: TGCGCCAGCAGCTTGATCGGCACGGTTAACACTGAAGCTTTCTTT.